This is a list of T cell receptor beta chains from one sample in a study of cytomegalovirus exposure and HLA in healthy donors. The repertoire was sequenced with immunoSEQ multiplex PCR; TCRdb's copy has only in-frame clones and lacks some. The sample has 120,000 or so clones, roughly 74% seen once; the top ten hold roughly 6%. Sample: PBMCs. The source of these receptors is a woman aged 45-60 years in good health and CMV-seropositive. CDR3s include the opening cysteine and the closing phenylalanine or tryptophan. A D gene is named only where the DNA matches it firmly. Only part of the rows carry a size: once, few, many, or a class if the clone is expanded.

TRBJ2-7	NA	TRBV18	TRBD1	CASPPGRDRGRSYEQYF	TGTGCCAGCCCCCCAGGCCGGGACAGGGGTCGCTCCTACGAGCAGTACTTC
TRBJ2-4	NA	TRBV18	NA	CASSPAGLAKNIQYF	TGTGCCAGCTCACCAGCAGGGCTAGCCAAAAACATTCAGTACTTC
TRBJ2-7	few	TRBV27	TRBD2	CASEPAGGQSYEQYF	TGTGCCAGCGAGCCAGCGGGGGGACAGAGCTACGAGCAGTACTTC
TRBJ1-6	NA	TRBV4-1	NA	CASSHRGDYNSPLHF	TGCGCCAGCAGCCACCGCGGGGACTATAATTCACCCCTCCACTTT
TRBJ2-7	NA	TRBV6-5	TRBD1	CASSGTVYEQYF	TGTGCCAGCAGCGGGACAGTCTACGAGCAGTACTTC
TRBJ2-7	NA	TRBV4-2	TRBD2	CASSQGLADYEQYF	TGTGCCAGCAGCCAGGGACTAGCGGATTACGAGCAGTACTTC
TRBJ1-1	NA	TRBV2	NA	CASLLLSDTEAFF	TGTGCCTCTCTCCTACTTAGTGACACTGAAGCTTTCTTT
TRBJ1-1	NA	TRBV10-2	NA	CASSAAREAFF	TGCGCCAGCAGTGCCGCCCGGGAAGCTTTCTTT
TRBJ2-1	NA	TRBV4-3	NA	CASSQNRGFNEQFF	TGCGCCAGCAGCCAGAATAGAGGGTTCAATGAGCAGTTCTTC
TRBJ2-1	NA	TRBV6-4	TRBD2	CASSDSSGGANEQFF	TGTGCCAGCAGTGACTCTAGCGGGGGGGCCAATGAGCAGTTCTTC
TRBJ1-1	NA	TRBV18	NA	CASSLAVTVNTEAFF	TGTGCCAGCTCACTCGCTGTGACAGTGAACACTGAAGCTTTCTTT
TRBJ2-1	once	TRBV4-1	NA	CASSPSYNNEQFF	TGCGCCAGCAGCCCTAGCTACAACAATGAGCAGTTCTTC
TRBJ2-6	NA	TRBV27	NA	CASRAAGANVLTF	TGTGCCAGCAGGGCCGCAGGGGCCAACGTCCTGACTTTC
TRBJ1-2	once	TRBV15	NA	CATSQRRGFGYTF	TGTGCCACCAGCCAGAGACGAGGGTTTGGCTACACCTTC
TRBJ1-1	NA	TRBV11-3	NA	CASSLGGGVEAFF	TGTGCCAGCAGCTTAGGAGGGGGGGTCGAAGCTTTCTTT
TRBJ2-3	NA	TRBV9	TRBD1	CASSGTWTGLSTDTQYF	TGTGCCAGCAGCGGAACCTGGACAGGCCTTAGCACAGATACGCAGTATTTT
TRBJ1-3	NA	TRBV5-1	NA	CASSLGQASGNTIYF	TGCGCCAGCAGCTTGGGACAAGCCTCTGGAAACACCATATATTTT
TRBJ1-5	few	TRBV2	NA	CASRDHRGRPNQPQHF	TGTGCCAGCAGGGACCACAGAGGGAGGCCCAATCAGCCCCAGCATTTT
TRBJ2-7	NA	TRBV19	TRBD1	CASTAGTGFYEQYF	TGTGCCAGTACGGCCGGGACAGGGTTCTACGAGCAGTACTTC
TRBJ1-2	NA	TRBV19	NA	CASSPRRNGPQSF	TGTGCCAGTAGTCCGCGGAGGAACGGGCCGCAGAGCTTC
TRBJ1-1	few	TRBV18	NA	CASSPITANTEAFF	TGTGCCAGCTCACCAATAACAGCCAACACTGAAGCTTTCTTT
TRBJ2-2	NA	TRBV29-1	TRBD1	CSAGQGARTGELFF	TGCAGCGCTGGACAGGGGGCAAGGACCGGGGAGCTGTTTTTT
TRBJ1-2	NA	TRBV5-1	NA	CASSWGAREGYTF	TGCGCCAGCAGCTGGGGAGCGAGGGAAGGCTACACCTTC
TRBJ2-1	once	TRBV29-1	TRBD2	CSVVGTKGPNEQFF	TGCAGCGTCGTAGGGACTAAGGGGCCTAATGAGCAGTTCTTC
TRBJ1-5	NA	TRBV18	NA	CASSPGGSQPQHF	TGTGCCAGCTCACCCGGAGGGAGTCAGCCCCAGCATTTT
TRBJ1-6	many	TRBV5-4	NA	CASSSRRSPSPLHF	TGTGCCAGCAGCTCACGACGGAGCCCCTCACCCCTCCACTTT
TRBJ2-5	NA	TRBV9	NA	CASSVGSGEETQYF	TGTGCCAGCAGCGTAGGTTCGGGGGAAGAGACCCAGTACTTC
TRBJ2-7	NA	TRBV18	NA	CASSPSTQGPREQYF	TGTGCCAGCTCACCCTCTACACAGGGACCTAGGGAGCAGTACTTC
TRBJ2-2	NA	TRBV19	NA	CASNPHTGQTGELFF	TGTGCCAGTAATCCACATACAGGGCAGACCGGGGAGCTGTTTTTT
TRBJ2-5	NA	TRBV5-1	NA	CASSLGGAETQYF	TGCGCCAGCAGCTTAGGAGGGGCCGAGACCCAGTACTTC
TRBJ1-4	NA	TRBV19	NA	CASSSLDTGGEKLFF	TGTGCCAGTAGTTCCCTCGACACGGGAGGGGAAAAACTGTTTTTT
TRBJ2-3	NA	TRBV25-1	TRBD1	CASSEFGGTGYSTDTQYF	TGTGCCAGCAGTGAATTTGGTGGGACAGGGTATAGCACAGATACGCAGTATTTT
TRBJ1-2	NA	TRBV5-6	NA	CASSWGETVIPFMDGYTF	TGTGCCAGCAGCTGGGGGGAGACAGTAATCCCCTTTATGGACGGCTACACCTTC
TRBJ1-6	NA	TRBV5-4	TRBD1	CASSNDRGLVSPLHF	TGTGCCAGCAGCAATGACAGGGGGCTAGTCTCACCCCTCCACTTT
TRBJ2-6	NA	TRBV6-6	NA	CASIGAGANVLTF	TGTGCCAGCATCGGAGCTGGGGCCAACGTCCTGACTTTC
TRBJ2-2	few	TRBV5-4	NA	CASSQGVSTGELFF	TGTGCCAGCAGCCAAGGGGTGAGCACCGGGGAGCTGTTTTTT
TRBJ1-4	NA	TRBV15	TRBD1	CATSSTGTGSTNEKLFF	TGTGCCACCAGCAGCACCGGGACAGGCTCAACTAATGAAAAACTGTTTTTT